A selection of T cell receptor beta chains follows, all from one sample in a study of T cell responses to AZD1222 COVID-19 vaccine. The table came from immunoSEQ multiplex PCR; TCRdb's copy has only in-frame clones and leaves some out. This sample has 150,000 to 200,000 clones, with roughly 88% found just once. Specimen: peripheral blood, collected on day 0 of AZD1222 vaccination. These receptors were taken from an adult in good health. The conserved cysteine and the conserved F or W are not part of the CDR3 here. Clone size is not always given. Where it is, it says once, few, many or a class for expanded clones.

size: NA; V: TRBV7-3; CDR3: ASSLNSAGGSESSYNEQF
size: NA; V: TRBV20-1; CDR3: SARDQEKLF
size: NA; V: TRBV5-4; CDR3: ASSLDRTGEKLF
size: once; V: TRBV5-4; CDR3: ASSQNRDRYSNQPQH
size: once; V: TRBV7-6; CDR3: ASSFTRDGELF
size: NA; V: TRBV7-9; CDR3: ASSSGQGARETQY
size: NA; V: TRBV9; CDR3: ASTTTGNTGELF
size: NA; V: TRBV5-1; CDR3: ASSTSGTVNTEAF
size: NA; V: TRBV5-4; CDR3: ASSAEQGRGREQY
size: NA; V: TRBV27; CDR3: ASSLDGVVAF
size: NA; V: TRBV28; CDR3: ASSLGRDFSYEQY
size: NA; V: TRBV30; CDR3: AWRTPGGSGNTIY
size: NA; V: TRBV19; CDR3: ASSTGQYNEQF
size: NA; V: TRBV6-5; CDR3: ASSNFMDNEQF
size: once; V: TRBV9; CDR3: ASSVDSQETQY